One and the same sample provided the 24 T cell receptor beta chains below, sequenced in a study of tumor-infiltrating lymphocytes in primary liver carcinoma. Blood RNA was derived from unsorted whole blood, and germline DNA was extracted too. Constant-region priming of around 490 ng total RNA yielded TCR beta cDNA. Library construction for TCR beta comprised three nested multiplex PCR rounds performed with slightly modified ARM-PCR. PCR rounds one and two used TRBV1-TRBV30 forward primers with a C-beta reverse primer for around 10 cycles each. TCRdb processed the multiplex PCR reads anew with MiXCR; each CDR3 protein has one entry. The data hold fewer than 350,000 distinct CDR3 sequences, with roughly two thirds observed a single time. The sequenced sample was peripheral blood. Receptors originate from a man aged 40-50 years with primary liver carcinoma and hepatitis B virus infection.

The genes are TRBV5-1 and TRBJ2-3; D perhaps matches TRBD1 (5 bases). CDR1 and CDR2 (germline): SGHRS, YFSETQ. This CDR3 is 13 amino acids long. Trimming cost V 1 base and J 5 bases, with 8 bases left between them. The CDR3 region is CASSLMDKDTQYF. The CDR3 DNA is TGCGCCAGCAGCTTGATGGACAAAGATACGCAGTATTTT.

The chain uses TRBV12-3 or TRBV12-4 and TRBJ2-2; D is ambiguous. The CDR3 consists of 13 residues. V lost 6 bases to trimming and J lost 2 bases, with 7 bases between them. CDR3 coding DNA: TGTGCCAGCAGCCTTATTAACACCGGGGAGCTGTTTTTT. Its translation is CASSLINTGELFF.

The chain uses TRBV10-1 and TRBJ1-1, with D tentatively TRBD1 (5 bases). The CDR3 has 13 residues. Germline CDR1 is WNHNN and CDR2 is SYGVQD (reference sequence). The V end lost 8 bases, the J end lost 4 bases, and 14 bases lay between the germline ends. The CDR3 DNA follows: TGCGCCAGCTTGGGACGCCCGGGCACTGAAGCTTTCTTT. Protein: CASLGRPGTEAFF.

On this clonotype: Just one base apart from a much larger clone, this may be a read error. The CDR3 DNA is TGTGCCAGCAGTACGCTAGTGGGAGGGCCTAATGAGCAGTTCTTC. Translating gives CASSTLVGGPNEQFF. V usage is TRBV6-4 and J usage is TRBJ2-1; TRBD2 matches 7 bases. CDR1 and CDR2 from the germline V gene are MRHNA and SNTAGT. The CDR3 runs to 15 residues. J lost 7 bases, V lost 5 bases, and 11 bases had no gene match.

This clonotype was observed at least ten times. The chain links TRBV6-2 or TRBV6-3 to TRBJ2-1; D gene ambiguous. The CDR3 spans 14 residues. V was shortened by 0 bases and J by 0 bases, with 3 bases between the two germline ends. The germline V gene has CDR1 MNHEY and CDR2 SVGEGT. This CDR3 is CASSYSGSYNEQFF. CDR3 in DNA: TGTGCCAGCAGTTACTCGGGCTCCTACAATGAGCAGTTCTTC.

On this clonotype: One junction end disagrees with the germline gene, perhaps due to a read error. V gene TRBV5-5 combines with J gene TRBJ2-7, with unresolved D. CDR3 length: 12 amino acids. The germline V gene has CDR1 SGHKS and CDR2 YYEKEE (reference sequence). Here the CDR3 DNA reads TGTGCCGGCAGCTTTATAATCTACGAGCAGTACTTC. This sequence encodes CAGSFIIYEQYF.

In the case of this clonotype: A much larger clone lies one base from this, so it may be a read error. The gene calls are TRBV6-6 and TRBJ1-1, with D unresolved. V lost 7 bases, J lost 4 bases, and 13 bases lay in between. The CDR3 extends over 13 amino acids. Germline V gene data show CDR1 as MNHNY and CDR2 as SVGAGI (reference sequence). This CDR3 reads CASTMRTSTEAFF. For the CDR3, the DNA is TGTGCCAGCACTATGAGGACGAGCACTGAAGCTTTCTTT.

In the case of this clonotype: It may be a read error: a sequence one base away is much more abundant. V gene TRBV29-1 combines with J gene TRBJ2-1, with D possibly matching TRBD1 (5 bases). This CDR3 region has 12 residues. Germline-derived CDR1 and CDR2 are SQVTM and ANQGSEA. Written as DNA, the CDR3 is TGCAGCATTGAGAATGGGGCCGGTGGGGTGTTCTTC. Its translation: CSIENGAGGVFF.

This clonotype was seen many times. V gene TRBV11-3 combines with J gene TRBJ2-3; TRBD2 might be the D (6 bases). CDR1 is SGHNT and CDR2 is YENEEA in the germline V gene. The CDR3 covers 16 residues. The V end lost 5 bases, the J end lost 4 bases, and 19 bases lay between the germline ends. The CDR3 here is CASSPTQAGSSDTQYF. DNA for the CDR3: TGTGCCAGCAGCCCGACACAAGCGGGCTCTTCAGATACGCAGTATTTT.

This clonotype was recorded many times. The chain joins TRBV10-3 to TRBJ2-7; the D gene is possibly TRBD1 (6 bases). This CDR3 contains 13 residues. Germline CDR1 is ENHRY and CDR2 is SYGVKD. The V end was cut by 8 bases, the J end by 5 bases, with 16 bases between. The CDR3 reads CAISRTDRDEQYF. The CDR3 coding sequence is TGTGCCATCTCACGAACGGACAGAGACGAGCAGTACTTC.

Points on this clonotype: Mismatch with germline at one junction end may stem from a read error. The J gene is TRBJ2-7, the V gene TRBV5-1, with no clear D. The CDR3 extends over 14 amino acids. From germline, CDR1 is SGHRS and CDR2 YFSETQ. The CDR3 loop reads CASSLAGSNYERYF. CDR3 coding DNA: TGCGCCAGCAGCTTAGCTGGGTCAAACTACGAGCGGTACTTC. Looking up the rest from reference TRBV5-1 and TRBJ2-7 gives the full variable domain: KAGVTQTPRYLIKTRGQQVTLSCSPISGHRSVSWYQQTPGQGLQFLFEYFSETQRNKGNFPGRFSGRQFSNSRSEMNVSTLELGDSALYLCASSLAGSNYERYFGPGTRLTVT.

The chain couples TRBV2 to TRBJ1-5; possible D gene TRBD1, 5 bases. CDR3 length: 14 residues. Germline V gene data show CDR1 as SNHLY and CDR2 as FYNNEI. Trimming cost V 6 bases and J 6 bases, with 15 bases left between them. The CDR3 region is CASRLGGLGQPQHF. The CDR3 nucleotides are TGTGCCAGCAGGTTGGGGGGATTGGGTCAGCCCCAGCATTTT.

Worth noting for this clonotype: The junction differs from germline at one of its ends, possibly a read error. V is TRBV28 and J is TRBJ2-2; D possibly uses TRBD1 or TRBD2 (5 bases each). The CDR3 totals 14 residues. Germline CDR1 reads MDHEN; CDR2 reads SYDVKM. CDR3 sequence reads: CASRYGANTGELCF. DNA of the CDR3: TGTGCCAGCCGCTATGGGGCGAACACCGGGGAGCTGTGTTTT.

The CDR3 region is CASTMGVEQFF. In DNA form, the CDR3 reads TGTGCCAGTACGATGGGAGTTGAGCAGTTCTTC. The chain links TRBV19 to TRBJ2-1; TRBD2 might be the D (5 bases). V gave up 7 bases and J gave up 9 bases, with 10 bases separating them. Germline V gene lookup returns CDR1 LNHDA and CDR2 SQIVND (reference sequence). CDR3 size: 11 residues.

Details on this clonotype: A much bigger clone sits one base away, suggesting this may be a read error. The rearrangement uses TRBV6-5 and TRBJ1-6, with D perhaps TRBD1 (6 bases). The length of the CDR3 is 14 residues. The germline V and J ends were trimmed by 5 bases and 8 bases, with 13 bases remaining between them. The germline V gene has CDR1 MNHEY and CDR2 SVGAGI. The CDR3 bases are TGTGCCAGCAGTGTAACAGGGTTTGATTCACCCCTCCACTTT. Translating it yields CASSVTGFDSPLHF.

Comments on this clonotype: Since no conserved phenylalanine or tryptophan closes the CDR3, a read error is the likely cause. It is unclear where the CDR3 begins or ends on the DNA, so no DNA is shown, and the CDR3 is as TCRdb lists it. This chain joins TRBV11-2 and TRBJ2-1; TRBD2 is the table's D call and was not checked against the DNA. The CDR3 contains 13 residues when both ends are counted. CDR1 SGHAT and CDR2 FQNNGV come from the germline V gene. CDR3 sequence reads: CAIILDRLAMGFV.

Concerning this clonotype: Relative to the germline gene, one junction end is altered; a read error may explain this. The chain carries TRBV11-2 and TRBJ2-2, with a possible D match to TRBD1 (6 bases). This CDR3 has 14 amino acids. Germline V gene sequence: CDR1 SGHAT, CDR2 FQNNGV. The CDR3 DNA reads as TGCGCCAGCAGCTTACGAGGGGGAGCCGTGGAGCTGTTTTTT. Its translation: CASSLRGGAVELFF.

This clonotype was detected many times. The rearrangement joins TRBV5-5 to TRBJ2-3, with 10 nucleotides matching TRBD1. Germline V CDR1 and CDR2: SGHKS, YYEKEE (reference sequence). The CDR3 runs to 16 residues. V lost 4 bases, J lost 4 bases, and 9 bases stayed unmatched. The CDR3 coding sequence is TGTGCCAGCAGCGCCCTCGGGACAGGGGATCCAGATACGCAGTATTTT. Translation: CASSALGTGDPDTQYF. The full variable domain, its missing parts supplied by reference TRBV5-5 and TRBJ2-3, is DAGVTQSPTHLIKTRGQQVTLRCSPISGHKSVSWYQQVLGQGPQFIFQYYEKEERGRGNFPDRFSARQFPNYSSELNVNALLLGDSALYLCASSALGTGDPDTQYFGPGTRLTVL.

A note on this clonotype: One end of the junction does not line up with germline, which may come from a read error. In DNA form, the CDR3 reads TGTGCCAGCAGCCAACTAGCGGTGGGGACCGGGGAGCTGCTTTTT. Translating it yields CASSQLAVGTGELLF. The chain joins TRBV5-4 to TRBJ2-2; 8 bases agree with TRBD2. The CDR3 loop spans 15 amino acids. Germline CDR1 is SGHNT and CDR2 is YYREEE (reference sequence). The whole variable domain, remainder taken from reference TRBV5-4 and TRBJ2-2, is ETGVTQSPTHLIKTRGQQVTLRCSSQSGHNTVSWYQQALGQGPQFIFQYYREEENGRGNFPPRFSGLQFPNYSSELNVNALELDDSALYLCASSQLAVGTGELLFGEGSRLTVL.

Ten or more counts support this clonotype. This chain links TRBV6-6 with TRBJ2-7, with D hard to call. The CDR3 spans 15 residues. Germline CDR1 reads MNHNY; CDR2 reads SVGAGI (reference sequence). V lost 0 bases to trimming and J lost 5 bases, with 14 bases between them. The CDR3 DNA follows: TGTGCCAGCAGTTACTCGGAAACTCCTGGAGACGAGCAGTACTTC. This codes for CASSYSETPGDEQYF.

This chain links TRBV6-1 with TRBJ1-4, with unresolved D. Germline V gene sequence: CDR1 MNHNS, CDR2 SASEGT. This CDR3 comprises 14 residues. Trimming removed 6 bases at V and 5 bases at J, with 13 bases between. The CDR3 loop is CASRLDWANEKLFF. In nucleotides, the CDR3 is TGTGCCAGCAGACTCGACTGGGCCAATGAAAAACTGTTTTTT.

On this clonotype: A much larger clone differs by one base, so this may be a read error. V and J are TRBV5-6 and TRBJ1-3, with no clear D. The CDR3 loop spans 16 amino acids. Germline CDR1 and CDR2: SGHDT and YYEEEE. CDR3 coding DNA: TGTCCCAGCAGCGAGATCTACAGAGACTCTGGAAACACCATATATTTT. Its protein product is CPSSEIYRDSGNTIYF.

The genes are TRBV14 and TRBJ1-2; D gene ambiguous. The CDR3 loop spans 13 amino acids. Trimming stripped 0 bases from V and 7 bases from J, with 9 bases between. Germline CDR1 and CDR2: SGHDN and FVKESK. In DNA form, the CDR3 reads TGTGCCAGCAGCCAAGACCCGAGCCGTGGCTACACCTTC. Its protein is CASSQDPSRGYTF.

V is TRBV5-1 and J is TRBJ2-7; 10 nucleotides agree with TRBD2. Per germline, CDR1 SGHRS and CDR2 YFSETQ. The CDR3 is 15 amino acids. With V trimmed by 2 bases and J by 4 bases, 6 bases remained unmatched. The DNA of the CDR3 is TGCGCCAGCAGCTTTCTCGGACTAGCGGCTTACGAGCAGTACTTC. It codes for CASSFLGLAAYEQYF.